This T cell receptor (beta chain) was profiled in a study of T cell responses to AZD1222 COVID-19 vaccine. This clone was recorded once. V was clipped by 3 bases and J by 5 bases, with 9 bases between them. The CDR3 spans 13 residues. CDR1 is SGHRS, CDR2 YFSETQ, per germline. Produced via immunoSEQ multiplex PCR; TCRdb's table is partial and in-frame only. The sample shows more than 85,000 clones, roughly 90% of them seen only once. Sequencing used peripheral blood, obtained 28 days after the second AZD1222 dose. The chain joins TRBV5-1 to TRBJ2-1; D gene unclear. The receptor was isolated from an adult who received the AZD1222 COVID-19 vaccine. The CDR3 reads CASSYQWDNEQFF. The CDR3 bases are TGCGCCAGCAGCTACCAGTGGGACAATGAGCAGTTCTTC. The variable domain in full, with the rest retrieved from reference TRBV5-1 and TRBJ2-1, is KAGVTQTPRYLIKTRGQQVTLSCSPISGHRSVSWYQQTPGQGLQFLFEYFSETQRNKGNFPGRFSGRQFSNSRSEMNVSTLELGDSALYLCASSYQWDNEQFFGPGTRLTVL.